This T cell receptor (beta chain) was observed in a study of identical twins. Findings and caveats of the study: Insertions were reduced in abundant cord blood beta clonotypes but not in memory repertoires.

MiXCR was run by TCRdb on the 5' RACE reads, yielding one entry per CDR3 protein. The sample lists hundreds of thousands of distinct CDR3 sequences, over 15% occurring once. V was cut by 3 bases and J by 8 bases, with 13 bases left in between. This CDR3 has 13 residues. Everyone who gave samples was a healthy Caucasian. This clonotype was counted only a few times. Its cognate antigen is unknown. These records were also assigned to another study, of T cells expressing NK-cell markers. That paper states: The authors applied an anti-gamma-delta TCR antibody in several experiments, and it restricted sorting to alpha-beta TCR T cells. Among CD8+ T cells from about six donors, dominant NKG2C+ clonotypes accounted for about 1.0-7.0%.

The chain employs TRBV12-3 or TRBV12-4 and TRBJ1-2; possibly TRBD1 for D (5 bases). The sequencing input was PBMCs. This receptor was taken from a woman aged 18-35 years in good health. CDR3 amino acids: CASSFQQGEGYTF. The CDR3 DNA reads TGTGCCAGCAGTTTTCAGCAGGGAGAAGGCTACACCTTC.